This paragraph reports one T cell receptor beta chain. The antigen is undetermined. The sample is drawn from a study of shared clonotypes between healthy human individuals. Repertoires were generated with immunoSEQ multiplex PCR, while TCRdb's copy carries only in-frame clones and drops some. The repertoire consists of hundreds of thousands of clones, with approximately 90% occurring once and the leading ten covering 24%. Naive CD8 cells lacked CD45RO and underwent positive selection for CCR7, leaving out terminally differentiated effector memory CD45RA+ cells. There were no recent acute infections or vaccinations among the donors, who were healthy HIV-negative adults. Study-wide findings and caveats: Rarefaction showed sorted-subset sequencing was incomplete despite large depth. Sampling was confined to blood; repertoires within tissues likely differ.

This TCR derives from a man aged 25 to 45 in good health. The specimen was naive CD8+ T cells sorted from blood.

Here the CDR3 reads CASSHVTADLTGELFF. CDR3 in DNA: TGTGCCAGCAGCCACGTTACGGCGGACCTCACCGGGGAGCTGTTTTTT. The gene calls are TRBV11-2 and TRBJ2-2; D not resolved. The CDR3 has 16 residues. Trimming took 5 bases from V and 4 from J, leaving 17 bases between them. The germline gives CDR1 SGHAT, CDR2 FQNNGV.